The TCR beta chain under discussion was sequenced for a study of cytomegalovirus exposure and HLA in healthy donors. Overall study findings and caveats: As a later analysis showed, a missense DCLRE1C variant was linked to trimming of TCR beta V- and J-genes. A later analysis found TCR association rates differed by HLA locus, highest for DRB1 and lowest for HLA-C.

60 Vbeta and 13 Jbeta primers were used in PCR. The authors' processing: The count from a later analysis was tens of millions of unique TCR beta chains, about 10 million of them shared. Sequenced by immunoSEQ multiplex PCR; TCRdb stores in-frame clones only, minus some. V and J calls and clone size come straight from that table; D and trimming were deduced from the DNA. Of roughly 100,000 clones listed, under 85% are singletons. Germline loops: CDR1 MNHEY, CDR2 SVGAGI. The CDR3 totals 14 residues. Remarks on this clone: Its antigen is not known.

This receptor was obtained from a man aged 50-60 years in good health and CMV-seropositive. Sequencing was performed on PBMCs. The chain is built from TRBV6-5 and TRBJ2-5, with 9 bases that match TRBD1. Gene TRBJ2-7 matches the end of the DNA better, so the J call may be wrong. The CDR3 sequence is CASSRDRETYEQYF. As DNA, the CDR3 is TGTGCCAGCAGCCGGGACAGGGAGACCTACGAGCAGTACTTC.